This T cell receptor (beta chain) was captured in a study of CD8 T cells in ankylosing spondylitis. Study-wide findings and caveats: Prior work had noted some motif variants in reactive arthritis blood and synovial fluid. Characteristic, it appeared, of ankylosing spondylitis blood was a TCR beta motif of eight highly homologous variants. Disease-linked clones were CD8+ and relatively rare in peripheral blood. Matched synovial fluid from ankylosing spondylitis patients was reported to be enriched for disease-linked clones.

J gave up 10 bases and V 6 bases, and 8 bases lay outside the gene matches. CDR1 is SQVTM, CDR2 ANQGSEA, per germline. CDR3 size: 14 residues. As to this clonotype: Its antigen remains unidentified.

Libraries for TCR beta were made by quantitative 5'-RACE with molecular barcodes. TCRdb called the 5' RACE reads again in MiXCR, with one record for every CDR3 protein. The sample includes about 450,000 distinct CDR3 sequences, roughly 26% of them seen just once. What was sequenced was blood, either unsorted or a sorted T cell fraction (not recorded which). The receptor comes from a male donor with ankylosing spondylitis. The genes are TRBV29-1 and TRBJ2-1; TRBD2 agrees at 14 bases. The CDR3, as DNA: TGCAGCGTGACCGGACTAGCGGGAGGTGGCGAGCAGTTCTTC. Translated, it gives CSVTGLAGGGEQFF.